This T cell receptor beta chain was documented in a study of identical twins. TCRdb ran MiXCR on the 5' RACE reads and lists one entry per CDR3 protein. The sample consists of fewer than 500,000 distinct CDR3 sequences, approximately 24% of them appearing once. The CDR3 loop spans 13 amino acids. Germline V gene sequence: CDR1 DFQATT, CDR2 SNEGSKA (reference sequence). Trimming stripped 6 bases from V and 5 bases from J, with 16 bases between. The same sample was also used in a study of T cells expressing NK-cell markers. Per that study: Seven HCMV-seropositive donors and one seronegative donor made up the eight sequenced donors.

Sample: CD4+ T cells sorted from blood. This chain connects TRBV20-1 to TRBJ1-1; D is possibly TRBD1 (6 bases). This receptor was identified in a young woman in good health. CDR3: CSASTGPKTEAFF. CDR3 DNA sequence: TGCAGTGCCTCGACAGGCCCCAAGACTGAAGCTTTCTTT.